Listed here are 10 T cell receptor beta chains from one sample, sequenced in a study of regulatory T cells in long-lasting Graves disease. Time point specified: persistent/refractory GD, antithyroid drugs over 5 years with positive TRAb. PBMCs provided the RNA from which the TCR library was made. Relying on iRepertoire HTBI primers and Arm-PCR of CDR3 regions, the team built TCR beta libraries. TCRdb re-analysed the multiplex PCR reads in MiXCR, keeping a single row per CDR3 protein. The profile shows about 470,000 distinct CDR3 sequences, 20% of them singletons. This sample comprised peripheral blood mononuclear cells (PBMCs), obtained when the disease was refractory, from a patient treated with antithyroid drugs. The receptors stem from a female donor with Graves disease.

The J gene is TRBJ2-7, the V gene TRBV20-1, with D unclear. This CDR3 is built from 14 residues. Germline V CDR1 and CDR2: DFQATT, SNEGSKA (reference sequence). V was pared by 1 base and J by 4 bases, with 14 bases between. The CDR3 nucleotides are TGCAGTGCTAGAGCACCAGCCGGAAAGTACGAGCAGTACTTC. Translation: CSARAPAGKYEQYF.

This clonotype was recorded at least ten times. The J gene is TRBJ1-4, the V gene TRBV28; possibly TRBD1 for D (5 bases). The V gene's germline CDR1 is MDHEN and CDR2 SYDVKM. The CDR3 consists of 16 residues. The V and J ends lost 3 bases and 0 bases respectively, with 11 bases between them. The CDR3 spells CASSFFGAATNEKLFF. The CDR3 nucleotides read TGTGCCAGCAGTTTCTTCGGGGCAGCAACTAATGAAAAACTGTTTTTT.

This rearrangement joins TRBV30 to TRBJ2-7, with 7 bases identical to TRBD2. The V gene end was trimmed by 0 bases and the J gene end by 6 bases; junction bases not matched to a gene: 8. Germline V gene lookup returns CDR1 GTSNPN and CDR2 SVGIG (reference sequence). The CDR3 is made up of 14 amino acids. The CDR3 loop is CAWSVRDYLTEQYF. As DNA, the CDR3 is TGTGCCTGGAGTGTACGGGACTACCTCACCGAGCAGTACTTC.

The table lists this clonotype with many counts. CDR3 bases: TGCAGCGTTGAACACATGTATGGCTACACCTTC. Its translation: CSVEHMYGYTF. This chain links TRBV29-1 with TRBJ1-2; no firm D call. Trimming shortened V by 2 bases and J by 5 bases, and 6 bases separated the two germline ends. CDR3 length: 11 residues. In germline, CDR1 is SQVTM, CDR2 ANQGSEA. Full variable domain (remainder filled in from reference TRBV29-1 and TRBJ1-2): SAVISQKPSRDICQRGTSLTIQCQVDSQVTMMFWYRQQPGQSLTLIATANQGSEATYESGFVIDKFPISRPNLTFSTLTVSNMSPEDSSIYLCSVEHMYGYTFGSGTRLTVV.

This clonotype was seen a few times. The rearrangement uses TRBV6-2 or TRBV6-3 and TRBJ1-2; D call uncertain. The V gene's germline CDR1 is MNHEY and CDR2 SVGEGT. V lost 0 bases and J lost 4, with 6 bases in between. CDR3 length: 13 residues. The CDR3 DNA reads TGTGCCAGCAGTTACTCGACGCCCTATGGCTACACCTTC. Protein product: CASSYSTPYGYTF.

This clonotype occurred many times. The chain joins TRBV7-2 to TRBJ2-7; no definite D call. Trimming took off 5 bases at V and 7 bases at J, with 9 bases between the two ends. CDR1 and CDR2 (germline): SGHTA, FQGNSA. This CDR3 spans 11 amino acids. CDR3 sequence: CASSPIGEQYF. For the CDR3, the DNA is TGTGCCAGCAGCCCCATTGGGGAGCAGTACTTC. The whole variable domain, filled in from reference TRBV7-2 and TRBJ2-7, reads GAGVSQSPSNKVTEKGKDVELRCDPISGHTALYWYRQSLGQGLEFLIYFQGNSAPDKSGLPSDRFSAERTGGSVSTLTIQRTQQEDSAVYLCASSPIGEQYFGPGTRLTVT.

Many counts were recorded for this clonotype. V is TRBV5-1 and J is TRBJ1-1; D is undetermined. Trimming shortened V by 4 bases and J by 0 bases, and 16 bases separated the two germline ends. Germline CDR1 and CDR2: SGHRS and YFSETQ. CDR3 length equals 16 residues. The CDR3 DNA sequence: TGCGCCAGCAGCCTCAGAAGGCGGACGGTGAACACTGAAGCTTTCTTT. Translation: CASSLRRRTVNTEAFF.

This clonotype was picked up a small number of times. The V call is TRBV15, the J call TRBJ1-5; weak D call: TRBD1 (5 bases). CDR3 length: 17 amino acids. Trimming removed 1 base from V and 3 bases from J, with 16 bases in between. Germline V CDR1 and CDR2: LNHNV, YYDKDF (reference sequence). The CDR3 protein is CATSRVQGRGPNQPQHF. The CDR3 DNA reads as TGTGCCACCAGCAGAGTCCAGGGCAGAGGGCCCAATCAGCCCCAGCATTTT.

This clonotype has at least ten counts. V and J are TRBV3-1 and TRBJ1-1, with unresolved D. The CDR3 loop spans 13 amino acids. Germline CDR1 and CDR2: LGHDT and YNNKEL (reference sequence). V lost 0 bases, J lost 7 bases, and 9 bases lay in between. The CDR3 region is CASSQESYGEAFF. The DNA for the CDR3 is TGTGCCAGCAGCCAAGAAAGCTATGGTGAAGCTTTCTTT.

This clonotype has at least ten counts. V usage is TRBV28 and J usage is TRBJ2-5, with D hard to call. V lost 2 bases to trimming and J lost 5 bases, with 12 bases between them. This CDR3 has 14 residues. CDR1 is MDHEN and CDR2 is SYDVKM in the germline V gene. DNA of the CDR3: TGTGCCAGCAGTTTAGGCCTGTTCACGGAGACCCAGTACTTC. It codes for CASSLGLFTETQYF.